This TCR beta chain was obtained from a study of T cells in Graves' hyperthyroidism and ophthalmopathy. Germline assignment: CDR1 KGHSH and CDR2 LQKENI. Losses at the gene ends were 3 bases for V and 4 bases for J; bases not matched to a gene: 7. The CDR3 consists of 15 residues. TCR beta CDR3 regions were amplified from RNA. The TCR CDR3 first-round RT-PCR relied on the HTBI primer set. TCRdb independently ran MiXCR on the multiplex PCR reads; one entry per CDR3 protein. The sample includes about 590,000 distinct CDR3 sequences, approximately 14% of them seen just once. This clonotype was observed at least ten times.

Material: blood. J is TRBJ1-1 and V is TRBV18; 8 nucleotides align to TRBD1. The receptor was isolated from a woman younger than 35 with Graves' ophthalmopathy. The CDR3 region is CASSPPGGSLTEAFF. The CDR3 region has the DNA TGTGCCAGCTCACCTCCAGGGGGCTCCCTCACTGAAGCTTTCTTT.